The present TCR beta chain was sequenced within a study of T cell responses to AZD1222 COVID-19 vaccine (dated by TCRdb to the early 2020s). About the investigation overall: TCR sequencing covered roughly 230 trial participants: roughly 200 given two doses of AZD1222 and approximately 26 given two doses of MenACWY control vaccine. Enrollment into the trials was organized by age into subgroups of 18-55, 56-69 and 70-plus years, and those subgroups contained about 160, 30 and 59 TCR-sequenced participants, respectively.

The CDR3 regions of human TCRbeta chains were subjected to immunosequencing. The paper's data handling went like this. TCRs in the repertoires were matched against a reference library of SARS-CoV-2-specific TCRs that had been generated with the MIRA antigen-specificity platform. Breadth meant the fraction of unique TCRs that were SARS-CoV-2-associated, whereas depth meant the fraction of total T cells that were SARS-CoV-2-associated. Using the MIRA data, every spike-specific TCR was mapped to the spike region that the TCR reacted to and assigned to either a CD4 or a CD8 class. Log10-transformed breadth and depth values were compared by one-way ANOVA with Sidak's multiple comparisons tests. TCRdb carries this immuneACCESS record with in-frame sequences only. Its versions omit some clonotypes, under half of them owing to an unresolved V gene in the studies checked, with the rest unexplained. V and J calls and clone size are given by that table; D and trimming were obtained from the DNA. This sample holds roughly 150,000 clones; approximately 90% were observed only once. More than 3% of the sample is in the top ten clones.

Points on this clone: Its antigen is still unknown. No base-level quality is on record; no much larger clone is a single base apart.

The time point label on this specimen signifies: about 28 days (+/-7) after the second vaccine dose. AZD1222 recipients with second doses at about 4 weeks or about 12 weeks were pooled, because spike-specific TCR depth and breadth did not differ between schedules. Samples from vaccinated people were obtained from the UK trials COV001 and COV002, which included a single-blind randomized controlled phase 2/3 trial of AZD1222 (ChAdOx1 nCoV-19) in healthy adults. For TCRbeta chain sequencing, PBMC samples from trial participants were taken at day 0 and at day 28 after the second dose. Findings and caveats that apply to the study as a whole: No day 14 peak-response samples were available, so repertoires were characterized only after the peak T cell response. Participants were mostly white British, with more females than males. The authors suggested clonal diversity may have been underestimated. The whole spike protein was spanned by vaccine-associated CD4 TCRs, and dominant responses were seen in regions 160-218 and 743-854. The 56-69-year group was small, and its depth increase did not reach significance, likely because of low power. After two AZD1222 doses, both the breadth and the depth of spike-specific TCRs were significantly higher than at day 0 and than in MenACWY recipients. Nearly half of unique spike-specific TCRs reportedly recognized epitopes outside regions mutated in the B.1.351 and B.1.1.7 variants. Conclusions about previously exposed vaccinees were limited because only a handful of AZD1222 recipients were SARS-CoV-2 seropositive at baseline.

Source: peripheral blood, taken 28 days after the second AZD1222 dose. This TCR derives from an adult who received the AZD1222 COVID-19 vaccine.

The CDR3 in this case is CASSVEGRGGGGETQYF. The DNA reads TGTGCCAGCAGCGTAGAGGGTCGAGGGGGCGGAGGAGAGACCCAGTACTTC. Here the chain combines TRBV9 and TRBJ2-5; TRBD1 matches 7 bases in the middle. CDR1 and CDR2, looked up from the germline V gene, are SGDLS and YYNGEE. From the cysteine up to the phenylalanine, the CDR3 has a length of 17 residues. The only DNA kept is the CDR3, 51 bases in frame from the first base. V ends up 0 bases short and J 4 bases short, with an unmatched junction base count of 12. Extended through the reference TRBV9 and TRBJ2-5 proteins, this CDR3 yields the full variable domain: DSGVTQTPKHLITATGQRVTLRCSPRSGDLSVYWYQQSLDQGLQFLIQYYNGEERAKGNILERFSAQQFPDLHSELNLSSLELGDSALYFCASSVEGRGGGGETQYFGPGTRLLVL.